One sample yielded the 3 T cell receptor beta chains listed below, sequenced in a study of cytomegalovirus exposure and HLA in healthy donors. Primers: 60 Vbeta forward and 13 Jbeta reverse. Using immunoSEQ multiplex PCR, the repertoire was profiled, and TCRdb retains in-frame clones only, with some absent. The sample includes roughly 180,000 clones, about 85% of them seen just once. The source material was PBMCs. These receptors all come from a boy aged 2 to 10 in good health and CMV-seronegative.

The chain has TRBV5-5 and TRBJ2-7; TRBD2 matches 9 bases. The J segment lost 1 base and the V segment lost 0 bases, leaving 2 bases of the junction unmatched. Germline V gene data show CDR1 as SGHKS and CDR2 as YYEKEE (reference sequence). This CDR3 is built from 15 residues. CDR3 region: CASSLALAGSYEQYF. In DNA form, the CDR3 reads TGTGCCAGCAGCTTGGCGCTAGCGGGATCCTACGAGCAGTACTTC.

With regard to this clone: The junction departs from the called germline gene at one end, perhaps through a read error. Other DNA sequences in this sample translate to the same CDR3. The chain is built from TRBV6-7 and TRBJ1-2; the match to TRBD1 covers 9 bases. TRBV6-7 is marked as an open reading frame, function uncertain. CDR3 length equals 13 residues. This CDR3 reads CASSYRGLHGYTF. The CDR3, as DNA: TGCGCCAGCAGTTACAGGGGGCTCCATGGCTACACCTTC.

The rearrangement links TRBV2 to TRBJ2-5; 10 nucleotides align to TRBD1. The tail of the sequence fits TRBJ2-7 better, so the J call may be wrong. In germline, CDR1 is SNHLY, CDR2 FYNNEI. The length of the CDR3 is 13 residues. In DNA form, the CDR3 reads TGTGCCAGCAGTGGGGACAGGGGCTACGAGCAGTACTTC. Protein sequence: CASSGDRGYEQYF.